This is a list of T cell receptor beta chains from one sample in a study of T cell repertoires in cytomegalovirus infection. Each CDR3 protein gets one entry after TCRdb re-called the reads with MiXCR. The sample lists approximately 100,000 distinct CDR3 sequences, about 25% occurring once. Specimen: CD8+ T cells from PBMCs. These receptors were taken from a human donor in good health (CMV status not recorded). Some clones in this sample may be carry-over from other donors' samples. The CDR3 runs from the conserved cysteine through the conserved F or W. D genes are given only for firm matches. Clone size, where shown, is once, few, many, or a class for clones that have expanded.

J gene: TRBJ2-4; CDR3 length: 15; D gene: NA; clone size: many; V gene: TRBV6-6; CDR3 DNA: TGTGCCAGCAGTTACTCTGGAGGGACCTCCAAGGTTCAGTACTTC; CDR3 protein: CASSYSGGTSKVQYF
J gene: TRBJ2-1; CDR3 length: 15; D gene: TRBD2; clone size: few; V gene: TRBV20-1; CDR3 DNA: TGCAGTGCTAGAGATTGGGCGGGGGTCTACAATGAGCAGTTCTTC; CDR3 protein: CSARDWAGVYNEQFF
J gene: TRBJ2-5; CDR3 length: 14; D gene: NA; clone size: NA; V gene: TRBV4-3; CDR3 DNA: TGCGCCAGCAGCCCTTTCTTGAGCTCAGAGACCCAGTACTTC; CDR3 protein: CASSPFLSSETQYF
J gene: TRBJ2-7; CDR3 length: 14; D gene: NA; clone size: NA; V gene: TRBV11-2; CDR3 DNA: TGTGCCAGCAGCTTCCCAGGGAGCCTAAACGAGCAGTACTTC; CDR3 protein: CASSFPGSLNEQYF
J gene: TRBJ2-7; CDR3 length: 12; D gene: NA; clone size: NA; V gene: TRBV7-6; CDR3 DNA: TGTGCCAGCAGCCTCGTAACCTACGGGCAGTACTTC; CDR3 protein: CASSLVTYGQYF
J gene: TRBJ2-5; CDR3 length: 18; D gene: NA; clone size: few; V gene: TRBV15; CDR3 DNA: TGTGCCACCAGCAGAAACCGCCTCGGACCAAAGAACCCTGAAGAGGGGTCCTTC; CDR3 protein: CATSRNRLGPKNPEEGSF
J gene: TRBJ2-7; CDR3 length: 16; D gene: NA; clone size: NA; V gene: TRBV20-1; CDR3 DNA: TGCAGTGCTAGAGATCGGCGGGTGGCTCCCTCCTACGAACAGTACTTC; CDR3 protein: CSARDRRVAPSYEQYF
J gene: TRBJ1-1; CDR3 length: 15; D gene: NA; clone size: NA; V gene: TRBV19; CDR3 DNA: TGTGCCAGTAGTATTCTCCCCACCGGGAACACTGAAGCTTTCTTT; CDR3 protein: CASSILPTGNTEAFF
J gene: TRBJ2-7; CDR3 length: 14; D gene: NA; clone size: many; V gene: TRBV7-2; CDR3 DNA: TGTGCCAGCAGCTCCGACAGGAGCTCCTACGAGCAGTACTTC; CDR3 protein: CASSSDRSSYEQYF
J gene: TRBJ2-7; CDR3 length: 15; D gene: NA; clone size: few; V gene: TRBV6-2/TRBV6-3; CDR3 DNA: TGTGCCAGCAGCGAAAGGGAGCGGAGCTCCTACGAGCAGTACTTC; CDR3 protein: CASSERERSSYEQYF
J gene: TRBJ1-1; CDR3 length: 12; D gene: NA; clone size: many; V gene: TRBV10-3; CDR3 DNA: TGTGCCATCAAGGGGATGAACACTGAAGCTTTCTTT; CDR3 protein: CAIKGMNTEAFF
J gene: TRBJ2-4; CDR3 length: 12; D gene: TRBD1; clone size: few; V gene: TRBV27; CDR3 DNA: TGTGCCAGCAGTCGGCCGGGACAGGGGCAGTACTTC; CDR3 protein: CASSRPGQGQYF
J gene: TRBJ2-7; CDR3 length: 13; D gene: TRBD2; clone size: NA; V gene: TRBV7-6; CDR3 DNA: TGTGCCAGCAGCTTGGGGACTAGGGACGAGCAGTACTTC; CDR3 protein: CASSLGTRDEQYF
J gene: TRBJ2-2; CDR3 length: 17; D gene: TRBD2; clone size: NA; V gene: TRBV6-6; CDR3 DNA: TGTGCCAGCAGTTACTCGTTGGCGGGGGGGCGAACCGGGGAGCTGTTTTTT; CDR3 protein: CASSYSLAGGRTGELFF
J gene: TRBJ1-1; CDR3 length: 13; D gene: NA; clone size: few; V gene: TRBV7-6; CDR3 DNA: TGTGCCAGCAGCTTACCTGATTCTCTTGAAGCTTTCTTT; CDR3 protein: CASSLPDSLEAFF
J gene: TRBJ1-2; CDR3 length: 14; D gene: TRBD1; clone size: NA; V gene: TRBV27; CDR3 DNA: TGTGCCAGCAGGCCCCAGGGGGTAGGGTATGGCTACACCTTC; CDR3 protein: CASRPQGVGYGYTF
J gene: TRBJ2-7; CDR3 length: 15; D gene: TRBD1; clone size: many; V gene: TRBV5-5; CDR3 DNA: TGTGCCAGCAGCATAGACAGGGTCCCCTCCTACGAGCAGTACTTC; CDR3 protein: CASSIDRVPSYEQYF
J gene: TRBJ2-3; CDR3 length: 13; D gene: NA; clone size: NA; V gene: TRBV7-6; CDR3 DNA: TGTGCCAGCAGACCAGGGAGCACAGATACGCAGTATTTT; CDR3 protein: CASRPGSTDTQYF
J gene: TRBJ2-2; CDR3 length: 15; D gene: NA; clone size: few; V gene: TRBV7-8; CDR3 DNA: TGTGCCAGCAGCCCTGGACGGGCGAACACCGGGGAGCTGTTTTTT; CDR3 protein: CASSPGRANTGELFF
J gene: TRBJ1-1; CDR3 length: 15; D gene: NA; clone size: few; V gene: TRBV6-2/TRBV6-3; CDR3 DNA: TGTGCCAGCAACCCCGGAGGCTTGATGAACACTGAAGCTTTCTTT; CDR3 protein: CASNPGGLMNTEAFF
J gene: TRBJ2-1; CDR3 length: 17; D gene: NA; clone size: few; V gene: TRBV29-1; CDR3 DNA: TGCAGCGTTGAAGATCCAGGGGGGAGGGGGCGAGGTAATGAGCAGTTCTTC; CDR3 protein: CSVEDPGGRGRGNEQFF
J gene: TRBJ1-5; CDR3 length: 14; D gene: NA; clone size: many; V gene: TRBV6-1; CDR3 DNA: TGTGCCAGCAGTAGGGACGGGCTCAATCAGCCCCAGCATTTT; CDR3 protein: CASSRDGLNQPQHF
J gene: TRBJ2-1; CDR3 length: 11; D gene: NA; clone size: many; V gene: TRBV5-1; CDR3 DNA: TGCGCCAGCAGCTCAGGGGAAGAGCAGTTCTTC; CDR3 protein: CASSSGEEQFF
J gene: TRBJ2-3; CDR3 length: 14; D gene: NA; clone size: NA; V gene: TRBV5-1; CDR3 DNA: TGCGCCAGCAGCTTCCGGGGGCTTGAAGATACGCAGTATTTT; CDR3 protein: CASSFRGLEDTQYF
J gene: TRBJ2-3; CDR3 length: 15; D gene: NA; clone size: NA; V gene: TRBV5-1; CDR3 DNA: TGCGCCAGCAGCAGGTGGGGACTCGGCACAGATACGCAGTATTTT; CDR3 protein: CASSRWGLGTDTQYF
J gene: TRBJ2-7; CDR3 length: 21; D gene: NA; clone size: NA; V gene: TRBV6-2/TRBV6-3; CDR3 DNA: TGTGCCAGCAGTTACTCCGGACAGGGGGACGGCGGGAGGGCCGTACGATACGAGCAGTACTTC; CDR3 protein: CASSYSGQGDGGRAVRYEQYF
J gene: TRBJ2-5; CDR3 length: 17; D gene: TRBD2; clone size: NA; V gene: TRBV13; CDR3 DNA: TGTGCCAGCAGCCGCCGGACTAGCGGGAGGGCCTTAGAGACCCAGTACTTC; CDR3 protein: CASSRRTSGRALETQYF
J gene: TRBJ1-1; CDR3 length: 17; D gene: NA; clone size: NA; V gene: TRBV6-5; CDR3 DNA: TGTGCCAGCAGTTACTACGGAGCTTCCCCCATGAACACTGAAGCTTTCTTT; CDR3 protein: CASSYYGASPMNTEAFF
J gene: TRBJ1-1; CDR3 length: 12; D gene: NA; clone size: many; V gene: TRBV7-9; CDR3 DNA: TGTGCCAGCAGCTTGGCAGGCACTGAAGCTTTCTTT; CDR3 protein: CASSLAGTEAFF
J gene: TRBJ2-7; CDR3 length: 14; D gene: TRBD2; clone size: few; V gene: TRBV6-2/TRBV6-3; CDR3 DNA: TGTGCCAGCAGTTACTTGCGGGAGGAAAACGAGCAGTACTTC; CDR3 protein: CASSYLREENEQYF
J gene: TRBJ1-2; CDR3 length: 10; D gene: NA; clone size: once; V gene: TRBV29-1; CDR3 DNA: TGCAGCGGGGCCGGGGATGGCTACACCTTC; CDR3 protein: CSGAGDGYTF
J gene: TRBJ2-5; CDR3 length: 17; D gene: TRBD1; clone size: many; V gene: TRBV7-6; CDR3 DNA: TGTGCCAGCAGCCCACCCGGGACAGGCCATTTCCAAGAGACCCAGTACTTC; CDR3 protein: CASSPPGTGHFQETQYF
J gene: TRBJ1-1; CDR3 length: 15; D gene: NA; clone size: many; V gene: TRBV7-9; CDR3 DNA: TGTGCCAGCAGCTTACCCGGACATAGGAACACTGAAGCTTTCTTT; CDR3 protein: CASSLPGHRNTEAFF
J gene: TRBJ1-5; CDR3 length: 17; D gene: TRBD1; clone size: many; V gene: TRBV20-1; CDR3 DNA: TGCAGTGCTAGGGCAGGGGGGCAAGACTATAGCAATCAGCCCCAGCATTTT; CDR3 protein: CSARAGGQDYSNQPQHF
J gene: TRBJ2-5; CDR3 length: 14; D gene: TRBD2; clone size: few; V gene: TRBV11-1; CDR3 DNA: TGTGCCAGCAGCTTACAAGCGGGGGCGTCGACCCAGTACTTC; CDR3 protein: CASSLQAGASTQYF
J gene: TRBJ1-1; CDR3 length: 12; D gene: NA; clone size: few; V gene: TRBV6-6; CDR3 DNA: TGTGCCAGCAGACCTCGGGCAGCTGAAGCTTTCTTT; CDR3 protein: CASRPRAAEAFF
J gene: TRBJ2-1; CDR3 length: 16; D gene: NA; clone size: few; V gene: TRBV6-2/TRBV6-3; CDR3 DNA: TGTGCCAGCAGTCAACGAGTACTCGGACGAACTCGGGAGCAGTTCTTC; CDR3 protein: CASSQRVLGRTREQFF
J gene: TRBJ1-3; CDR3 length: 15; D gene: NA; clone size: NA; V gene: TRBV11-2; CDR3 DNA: TGTGCCAGCAGCTTTTCACAGGCGTCTGGAAACACCATATATTTT; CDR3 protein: CASSFSQASGNTIYF
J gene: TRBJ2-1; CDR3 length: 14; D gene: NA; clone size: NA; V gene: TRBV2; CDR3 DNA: TGTGCCAGCACTGGCGGCGATTCCTACAATGAGCAGTTCTTC; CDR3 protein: CASTGGDSYNEQFF
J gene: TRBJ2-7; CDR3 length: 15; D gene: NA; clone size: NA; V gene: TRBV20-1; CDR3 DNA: TGCAGTGCTAGTCACCCGCAGGGGAGCTCCTACGAGCAGTACTTC; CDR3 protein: CSASHPQGSSYEQYF
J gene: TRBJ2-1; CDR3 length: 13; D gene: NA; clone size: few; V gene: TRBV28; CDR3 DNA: TGTGCCAGCAGGAACAGAAGATACAATGAGCAGTTCTTC; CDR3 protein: CASRNRRYNEQFF
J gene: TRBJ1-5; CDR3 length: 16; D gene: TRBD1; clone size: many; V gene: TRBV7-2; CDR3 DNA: TGTGCCAGCAGCTCCCGGACAGGGAGCGGATATCAGCCCCAGCATTTT; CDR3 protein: CASSSRTGSGYQPQHF
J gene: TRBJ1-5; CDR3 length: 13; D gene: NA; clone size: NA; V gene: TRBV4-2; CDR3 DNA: TGTGCCAGCAGCCGAAACACCGGGGAGCCCCAGCATTTT; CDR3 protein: CASSRNTGEPQHF
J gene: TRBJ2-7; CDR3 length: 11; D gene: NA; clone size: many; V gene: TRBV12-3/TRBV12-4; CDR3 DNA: TGTGCCAGCAGTTGGGGGACCGAGCAGTACTTC; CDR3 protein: CASSWGTEQYF
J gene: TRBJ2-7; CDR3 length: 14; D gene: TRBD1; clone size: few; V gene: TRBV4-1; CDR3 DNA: TGCGCCAGCAGCCAGAACCAGGGGGCTTACGAGCAGTACTTC; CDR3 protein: CASSQNQGAYEQYF
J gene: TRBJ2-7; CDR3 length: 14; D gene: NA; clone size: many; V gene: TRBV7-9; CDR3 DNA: TGTGCCAGCAGCTCTTCGGACAAGTCCTACGAGCAGTACTTC; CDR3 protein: CASSSSDKSYEQYF
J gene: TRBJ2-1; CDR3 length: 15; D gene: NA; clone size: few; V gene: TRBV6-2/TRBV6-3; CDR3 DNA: TGTGCCAGCAGTTTATCCCCTTGGGTTGGGAATGAGCAGTTCTTC; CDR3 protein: CASSLSPWVGNEQFF
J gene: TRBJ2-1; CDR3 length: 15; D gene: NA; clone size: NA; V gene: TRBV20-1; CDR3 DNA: TGCAGTGCTAGCACCATCGCAGGGGGGTACAATGAGCAGTTCTTC; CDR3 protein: CSASTIAGGYNEQFF
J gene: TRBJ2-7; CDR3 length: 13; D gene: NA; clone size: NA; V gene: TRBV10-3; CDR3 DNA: TGTGCCATCAGTGCCCCGACAGCCTACGAGCAGTACTTC; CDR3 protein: CAISAPTAYEQYF
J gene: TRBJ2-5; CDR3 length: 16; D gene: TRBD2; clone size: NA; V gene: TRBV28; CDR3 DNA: TGTGCCAGCAGCCATGATTTGGGGGGGGACCAAGAGACCCAGTACTTC; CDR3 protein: CASSHDLGGDQETQYF
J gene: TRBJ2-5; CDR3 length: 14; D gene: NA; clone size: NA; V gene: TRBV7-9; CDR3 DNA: TGTGCCAGCATCAAGAGTGGGGGGCTCGAGACCCAGTACTTC; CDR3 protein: CASIKSGGLETQYF
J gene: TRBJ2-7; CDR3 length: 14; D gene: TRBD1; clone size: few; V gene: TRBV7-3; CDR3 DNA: TGTGCCAGCCGCACACTGGACAGGGGCTACGAGCAGTACTTC; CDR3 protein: CASRTLDRGYEQYF
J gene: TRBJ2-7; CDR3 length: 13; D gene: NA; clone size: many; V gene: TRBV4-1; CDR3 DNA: TGCGCCAGCAGCCAAGAGAGAGCCTGGGAGCAGTACTTC; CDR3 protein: CASSQERAWEQYF
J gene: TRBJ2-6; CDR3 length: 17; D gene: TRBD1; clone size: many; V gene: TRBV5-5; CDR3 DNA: TGTGCCAGCAGCCAGGGACAGGGTTTGCTCGGGGCCAACGTCCTGACTTTC; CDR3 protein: CASSQGQGLLGANVLTF
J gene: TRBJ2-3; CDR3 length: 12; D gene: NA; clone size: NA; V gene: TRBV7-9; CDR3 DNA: TGTGCCAGCAGGCGAAGTCTCGAGACGCAGTATTTT; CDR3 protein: CASRRSLETQYF
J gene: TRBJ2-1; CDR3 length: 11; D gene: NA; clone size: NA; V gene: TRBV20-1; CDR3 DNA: TGCAGTGCTAGCCTCGGGGGTGAGCAGTTCTTC; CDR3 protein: CSASLGGEQFF
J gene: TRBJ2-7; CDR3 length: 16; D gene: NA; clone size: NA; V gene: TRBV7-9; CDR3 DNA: TGTGCCAGCAGCTTATATGGAACTGACGATACCTACGAGCAGTACTTC; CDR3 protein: CASSLYGTDDTYEQYF
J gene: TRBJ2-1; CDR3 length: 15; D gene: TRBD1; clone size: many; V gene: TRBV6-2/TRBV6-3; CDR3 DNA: TGTGCCAGCAGCCTCCTCGGGACAGGGGTCAATGAGCAGTTCTTC; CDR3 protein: CASSLLGTGVNEQFF